The clone carrying this T cell receptor beta chain was seen at least ten times. Its matching antigen is unknown. This sample was included in a study of CD8 T cells in ankylosing spondylitis. General study findings and limits: Significantly higher representation of disease-linked clones was reported for matched ankylosing spondylitis synovial fluid. Characteristic, it appeared, of ankylosing spondylitis blood was a TCR beta motif of about eight highly homologous variants.

TCRdb passed the 5' RACE reads through MiXCR, listing each CDR3 protein once. The data hold 300,000 to 400,000 distinct CDR3 sequences, with approximately 10% observed a single time. Germline CDR1 reads SGHRS; CDR2 reads YFSETQ. The CDR3 runs to 14 residues. With 4 bases removed from V and 1 base from J, the gap between germline ends came to 12 bases. The origin of this receptor is a female donor with ankylosing spondylitis or in good health (not recorded which). The chain couples TRBV5-1 to TRBJ2-7; possibly TRBD1 for D (6 bases). What was sequenced was blood, either unsorted or a sorted T cell fraction (not recorded which). The CDR3 reads CASSQQGFSYEQYF. The CDR3 coding sequence is TGCGCCAGCAGCCAGCAGGGGTTTTCCTACGAGCAGTACTTC.